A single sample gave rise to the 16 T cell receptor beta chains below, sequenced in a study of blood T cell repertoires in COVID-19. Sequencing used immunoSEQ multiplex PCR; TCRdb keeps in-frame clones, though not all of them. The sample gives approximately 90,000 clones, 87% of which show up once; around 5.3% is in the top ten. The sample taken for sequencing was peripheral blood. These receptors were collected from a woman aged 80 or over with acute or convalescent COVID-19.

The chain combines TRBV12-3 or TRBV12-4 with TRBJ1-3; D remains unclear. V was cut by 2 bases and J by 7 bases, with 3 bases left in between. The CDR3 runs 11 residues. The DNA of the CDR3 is TGTGCCAGCAGTTTAACTAACACCATATATTTT. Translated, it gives CASSLTNTIYF.

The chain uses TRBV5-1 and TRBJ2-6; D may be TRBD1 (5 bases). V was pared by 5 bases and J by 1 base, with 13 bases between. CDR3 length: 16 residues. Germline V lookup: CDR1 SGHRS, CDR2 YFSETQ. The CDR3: CASRQNPGSGANVLTF. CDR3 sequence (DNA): TGCGCCAGCAGGCAAAATCCAGGGTCTGGGGCCAACGTCCTGACTTTC.

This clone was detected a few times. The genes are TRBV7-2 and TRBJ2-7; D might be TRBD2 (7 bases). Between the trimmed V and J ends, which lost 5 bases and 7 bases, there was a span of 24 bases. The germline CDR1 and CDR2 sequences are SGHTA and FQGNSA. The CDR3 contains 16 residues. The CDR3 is CASSRRLGGGAGEQYF. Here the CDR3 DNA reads TGTGCCAGCAGCAGACGCCTAGGCGGGGGCGCCGGAGAGCAGTACTTC.

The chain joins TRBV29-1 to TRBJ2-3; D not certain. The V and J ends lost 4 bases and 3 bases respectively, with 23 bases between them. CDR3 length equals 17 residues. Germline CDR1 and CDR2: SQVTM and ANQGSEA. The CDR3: CSVARILSEKITDTQYF. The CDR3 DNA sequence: TGCAGCGTTGCTAGGATTTTGAGTGAGAAGATAACAGATACGCAGTATTTT.

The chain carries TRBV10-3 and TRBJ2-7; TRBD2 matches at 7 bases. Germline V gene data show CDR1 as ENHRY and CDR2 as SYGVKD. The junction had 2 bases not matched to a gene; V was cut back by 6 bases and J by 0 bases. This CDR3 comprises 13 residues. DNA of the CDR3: TGTGCCATCAGCGGCGGGAGCTCCTACGAGCAGTACTTC. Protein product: CAISGGSSYEQYF.

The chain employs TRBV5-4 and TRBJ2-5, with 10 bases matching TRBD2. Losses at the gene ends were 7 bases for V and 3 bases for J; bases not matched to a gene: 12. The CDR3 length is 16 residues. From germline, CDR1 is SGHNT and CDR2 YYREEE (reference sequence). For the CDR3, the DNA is TGTGCCAGCGGAATCCGGACTAGCGGATCTAAAGAGACCCAGTACTTC. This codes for CASGIRTSGSKETQYF.

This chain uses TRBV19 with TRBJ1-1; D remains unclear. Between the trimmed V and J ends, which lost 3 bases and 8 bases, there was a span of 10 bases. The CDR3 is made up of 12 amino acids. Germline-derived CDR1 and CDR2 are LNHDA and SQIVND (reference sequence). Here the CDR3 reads CASSISSREAFF. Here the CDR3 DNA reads TGTGCCAGTAGTATTTCATCCAGGGAAGCTTTCTTT.

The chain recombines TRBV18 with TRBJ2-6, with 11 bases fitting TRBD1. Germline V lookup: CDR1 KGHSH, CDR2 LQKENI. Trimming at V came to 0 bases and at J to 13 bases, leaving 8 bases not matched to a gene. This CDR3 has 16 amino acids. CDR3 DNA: TGTGCCAGCTCACCACCGGGGACAGGGGGGCTCGGTGTCCTGACTTTC. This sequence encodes CASSPPGTGGLGVLTF. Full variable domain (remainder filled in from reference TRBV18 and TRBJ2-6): NAGVMQNPRHLVRRRGQEARLRCSPMKGHSHVYWYRQLPEEGLKFMVYLQKENIIDESGMPKERFSAEFPKEGPSILRIQQVVRGDSAAYFCASSPPGTGGLGVLTFGAGSRLTVL.

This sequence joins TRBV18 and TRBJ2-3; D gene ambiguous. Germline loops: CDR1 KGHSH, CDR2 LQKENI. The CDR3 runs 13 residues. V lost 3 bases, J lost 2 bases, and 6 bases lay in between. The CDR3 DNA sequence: TGTGCCAGCTCACCTGCGCTCACAGATACGCAGTATTTT. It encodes CASSPALTDTQYF.

CDR3 in amino acids: CASSPQQDQPQHF. CDR3 DNA: TGTGCCAGCAGTCCCCAACAGGATCAGCCCCAGCATTTT. The genes are TRBV28 and TRBJ1-5, with D possibly TRBD1 on 5 matching bases. V was clipped by 5 bases and J by 5 bases, with 10 bases between them. The CDR3 totals 13 residues. The germline V gene encodes CDR1 MDHEN and CDR2 SYDVKM. The full variable domain, in which reference TRBV28 and TRBJ1-5 provide the parts outside the CDR3, is DVKVTQSSRYLVKRTGEKVFLECVQDMDHENMFWYRQDPGLGLRLIYFSYDVKMKEKGDIPEGYSVSREKKERFSLILESASTNQTSMYLCASSPQQDQPQHFGDGTRLSIL.

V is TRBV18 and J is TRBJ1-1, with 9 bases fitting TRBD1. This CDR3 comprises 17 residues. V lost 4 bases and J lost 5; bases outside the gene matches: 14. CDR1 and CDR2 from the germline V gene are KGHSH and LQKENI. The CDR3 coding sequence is TGTGCCAGCTCACAAGGGACAGGGACAGCTCTGGTGACTGAAGCTTTCTTT. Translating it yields CASSQGTGTALVTEAFF.

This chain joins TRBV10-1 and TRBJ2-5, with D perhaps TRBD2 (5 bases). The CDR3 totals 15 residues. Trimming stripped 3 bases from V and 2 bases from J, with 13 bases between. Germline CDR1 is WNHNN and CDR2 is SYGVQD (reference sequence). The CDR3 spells CASSDPGSPQETQYF. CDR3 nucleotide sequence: TGCGCCAGCAGTGATCCGGGGTCGCCTCAAGAGACCCAGTACTTC.

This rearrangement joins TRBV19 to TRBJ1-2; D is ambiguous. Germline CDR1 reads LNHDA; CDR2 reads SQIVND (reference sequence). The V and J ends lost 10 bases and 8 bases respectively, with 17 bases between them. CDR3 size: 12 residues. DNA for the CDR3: TGTGCCATCTTCGGGAGAGCCGTCGGCTACACCTTC. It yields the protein CAIFGRAVGYTF.

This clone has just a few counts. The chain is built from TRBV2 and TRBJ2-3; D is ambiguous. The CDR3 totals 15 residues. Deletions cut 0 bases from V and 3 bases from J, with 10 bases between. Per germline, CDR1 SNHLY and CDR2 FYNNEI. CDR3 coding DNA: TGTGCCAGCAGTGAAGCGTGGCTAGTTACAGATACGCAGTATTTT. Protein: CASSEAWLVTDTQYF.

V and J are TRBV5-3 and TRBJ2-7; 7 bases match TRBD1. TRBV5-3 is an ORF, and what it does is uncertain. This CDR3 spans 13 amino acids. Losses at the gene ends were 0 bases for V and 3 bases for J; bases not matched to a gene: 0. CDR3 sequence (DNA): TGTGCCAGAAGCTTGGGGACAGGCTACGAGCAGTACTTC. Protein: CARSLGTGYEQYF.

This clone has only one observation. The DNA of the CDR3 is TGCGCCAGCAGCTCCCTCCACAATGAGCAGTTCTTC. It translates to CASSSLHNEQFF. The V and J genes are TRBV5-1 and TRBJ2-1; no clear D gene. CDR3 length: 12 residues. CDR1 and CDR2 from the germline V gene are SGHRS and YFSETQ. Trimming took off 3 bases at V and 5 bases at J, with 6 bases between the two ends. The variable domain in full, completed from reference TRBV5-1 and TRBJ2-1, reads KAGVTQTPRYLIKTRGQQVTLSCSPISGHRSVSWYQQTPGQGLQFLFEYFSETQRNKGNFPGRFSGRQFSNSRSEMNVSTLELGDSALYLCASSSLHNEQFFGPGTRLTVL.